A selection of T cell receptor beta chains follows, all from one sample in a study of control samples from healthy donors and cancer patients. Clones were read by immunoSEQ multiplex PCR, and TCRdb kept only the in-frame ones, dropping some. The data contain over 100,000 clones, about 89% of them singletons. The sequencing sample was made of blood. Receptors were obtained from a woman in her forties or fifties in good health. CDR3s include the opening cysteine and the closing phenylalanine or tryptophan. A D gene is named only where the DNA matches it firmly. Clone size is given for some rows only: seen once, a few or many times, or a class if the clone is expanded.

J | V | D | size | CDR3 | DNA
TRBJ1-6 | TRBV15 | TRBD1 | - | CATSRDREAPLHF | TGTGCCACCAGCAGGGACAGGGAGGCACCCCTCCACTTT
TRBJ1-1 | TRBV7-9 | TRBD1 | - | CASSSGQGHTEAFF | TGTGCCAGCAGTTCGGGACAGGGTCACACTGAAGCTTTCTTT
TRBJ2-2 | TRBV6-6 | TRBD2 | - | CASSYTGTTITGELFF | TGTGCCAGCAGTTACACCGGGACTACAATCACCGGGGAGCTGTTTTTT
TRBJ2-1 | TRBV18 | TRBD2 | - | CASSPSGGSYNEQFF | TGTGCCAGCTCACCATCGGGGGGCTCCTACAATGAGCAGTTCTTC
TRBJ2-3 | TRBV19 | - | few | CASSVWAGSSTDTQYF | TGTGCCAGTAGTGTATGGGCGGGGTCTAGCACAGATACGCAGTATTTT
TRBJ1-5 | TRBV12-5 | - | - | CASGLAWTESNQPQHF | TGTGCTAGTGGTTTGGCCTGGACCGAGAGCAATCAGCCCCAGCATTTT
TRBJ1-4 | TRBV3-1/TRBV3-2 | TRBD1 | once | CASSQDLGRQGPTNEKLFF | TGTGCCAGCAGCCAAGATTTGGGACGACAGGGACCAACTAATGAAAAACTGTTTTTT
TRBJ1-2 | TRBV24-1 | - | - | CATSDLHANYGYTF | TGTGCCACCAGTGATTTGCATGCTAACTATGGCTACACCTTC
TRBJ2-3 | TRBV7-3 | TRBD2 | once | CASSFSLAGAGDTQYF | TGTGCCAGCAGCTTTTCCCTAGCGGGGGCCGGGGATACGCAGTATTTT
TRBJ1-6 | TRBV9 | TRBD1 | - | CASSARTGLDSPLHF | TGTGCCAGCAGCGCCAGGACAGGGTTGGATTCACCCCTCCACTTT
TRBJ1-2 | TRBV27 | TRBD1 | once | CASSLSGGQPLYGYTF | TGTGCCAGCAGTTTATCGGGGGGACAGCCACTTTATGGCTACACCTTC
TRBJ2-5 | TRBV6-5 | - | few | CASSYSNGEETQYF | TGTGCCAGCAGTTACTCGAACGGGGAAGAGACCCAGTACTTC
TRBJ1-5 | TRBV29-1 | - | - | CSAAIPGGNQPQHF | TGCAGCGCCGCCATCCCGGGGGGGAATCAGCCCCAGCATTTT
TRBJ2-3 | TRBV4-3 | TRBD2 | once | CASSLGLAGADTQYF | TGCGCCAGCAGCCTGGGACTAGCGGGCGCAGATACGCAGTATTTT
TRBJ1-6 | TRBV11-2 | - | - | CASMRGRTNSPLHF | TGTGCCAGCATGAGAGGGCGGACAAATTCACCCCTCCACTTT
TRBJ1-5 | TRBV19 | - | - | CASETRPSNQPQHF | TGTGCCAGTGAGACACGCCCTAGCAATCAGCCCCAGCATTTT
TRBJ1-4 | TRBV25-1 | TRBD1 | - | CASSEGRTGGLTNEKLFF | TGTGCCAGCAGTGAAGGGAGGACAGGGGGCCTCACTAATGAAAAACTGTTTTTT
TRBJ1-3 | TRBV27 | TRBD1 | - | CASSPGTGNAGNTIYF | TGTGCCAGCAGTCCAGGGACAGGGAACGCTGGAAACACCATATATTTT
TRBJ2-1 | TRBV12-2 | - | - | CASRLGLAGGDNEQFF | TGTGCAAGTCGCTTAGGACTAGCGGGAGGGGACAATGAGCAGTTCTTC
TRBJ2-3 | TRBV24-1 | - | - | CATSDLQGTDTQYF | TGTGCCACCAGTGATTTGCAGGGCACAGATACGCAGTATTTT
TRBJ2-2 | TRBV7-8 | TRBD2 | once | CASSPLAGIDTGELFF | TGTGCCAGCAGCCCACTAGCGGGGATCGACACCGGGGAGCTGTTTTTT
TRBJ1-4 | TRBV27 | - | - | CASSAYRATNEKLFF | TGTGCCAGCAGTGCCTACAGAGCAACTAATGAAAAACTGTTTTTT
TRBJ1-6 | TRBV27 | TRBD1 | - | CASSSGGYNSPLHF | TGTGCCAGCAGTTCAGGGGGCTACAATTCACCCCTCCACTTT
TRBJ2-1 | TRBV4-3 | TRBD1 | once | CASGSGGTGNWGNEQFF | TGCGCCAGCGGATCCGGAGGGACAGGGAATTGGGGGAATGAGCAGTTCTTC
TRBJ2-7 | TRBV11-1 | - | - | CASSLDPYEQYF | TGTGCCAGCAGCCTTGATCCCTACGAGCAGTACTTC
TRBJ1-2 | TRBV12-3/TRBV12-4 | - | - | CASIESLGYTF | TGTGCCAGCATAGAGAGCTTGGGCTACACCTTC
TRBJ1-2 | TRBV13 | TRBD1 | - | CASSQGQFYGYTF | TGTGCCAGCAGCCAGGGACAGTTCTATGGCTACACCTTC
TRBJ1-6 | TRBV2 | - | few | CASTGNRNSPLHF | TGTGCCAGCACTGGAAATCGGAATTCACCCCTCCACTTT
TRBJ1-5 | TRBV6-5 | - | - | CASSYLGQPQHF | TGTGCCAGCAGTTACCTTGGTCAGCCCCAGCATTTT
TRBJ1-1 | TRBV5-4 | TRBD1 | once | CASRRSGQGLSRVYTEAFF | TGTGCCAGCAGGCGGTCGGGACAGGGTCTTAGTAGGGTGTACACTGAAGCTTTCTTT
TRBJ1-2 | TRBV7-9 | TRBD1 | - | CASSLTGPSYGYTF | TGTGCCAGCAGCTTGACAGGGCCTAGCTATGGCTACACCTTC
TRBJ1-5 | TRBV14 | TRBD1 | few | CASSAHHRGNNQPQHF | TGTGCCAGCAGCGCGCATCACAGGGGGAACAATCAGCCCCAGCATTTT
TRBJ2-1 | TRBV24-1 | - | - | CATSDLGGGGYNEQFF | TGTGCCACCAGTGATTTGGGAGGAGGAGGTTACAATGAGCAGTTCTTC
TRBJ2-3 | TRBV28 | - | - | CASSSQGNTLIDTQYF | TGTGCCAGCAGTTCCCAGGGAAATACATTAATAGATACGCAGTATTTT
TRBJ1-6 | TRBV6-1 | - | - | CASSEGRTWGSPLHF | TGTGCCAGCAGTGAAGGGCGGACCTGGGGATCACCCCTCCACTTT
TRBJ1-3 | TRBV5-1 | - | - | CASSIGTLPPGNTIYF | TGCGCCAGCAGCATAGGGACGCTCCCTCCTGGAAACACCATATATTTT
TRBJ1-2 | TRBV7-3 | - | - | CASSSYNDYGYTF | TGTGCCAGCAGCAGTTACAATGATTATGGCTACACCTTC
TRBJ2-5 | TRBV12-5 | - | - | CASGLAYGETQYF | TGTGCTAGTGGTTTGGCTTACGGGGAGACCCAGTACTTC
TRBJ2-1 | TRBV6-1 | TRBD2 | few | CASSESGSSYNEQFF | TGTGCCAGCAGTGAAAGCGGGAGCTCCTACAATGAGCAGTTCTTC
TRBJ2-3 | TRBV7-2 | TRBD1 | - | CASSARDSADTQYF | TGTGCCAGCAGCGCCCGGGACAGTGCAGATACGCAGTATTTT
TRBJ1-1 | TRBV5-1 | - | - | CASSLGLGINMNTEAFF | TGCGCCAGCAGCTTGGGTTTAGGAATAAACATGAACACTGAAGCTTTCTTT
TRBJ1-4 | TRBV15 | - | - | CATSRDGGNEKLFF | TGTGCCACCAGCAGAGATGGCGGGAATGAAAAACTGTTTTTT
TRBJ1-1 | TRBV11-2 | - | few | CASSLDRTEAFF | TGTGCCAGCAGCTTAGACCGAACTGAAGCTTTCTTT
TRBJ1-1 | TRBV19 | - | - | CASSMGLSNTEAFF | TGTGCCAGTAGTATGGGGTTATCAAACACTGAAGCTTTCTTT
TRBJ2-1 | TRBV7-2 | TRBD1 | - | CASSPGTGVSGDAYNEQFF | TGTGCCAGCAGCCCCGGGACAGGAGTTTCGGGAGATGCCTACAATGAGCAGTTCTTC
TRBJ2-1 | TRBV21-1 | - | - | CASSKGSAGGSYNEQFF | TGTGCCAGCAGCAAAGGATCAGCGGGAGGGTCCTACAATGAGCAGTTCTTC
TRBJ2-5 | TRBV3-1/TRBV3-2 | - | - | CASSQVLLILWETQYF | TGTGCCAGCAGCCAAGTTCTCCTAATTTTGTGGGAGACCCAGTACTTC
TRBJ2-7 | TRBV13 | - | - | CASRARDSYEQYF | TGTGCCAGCCGTGCTAGGGACTCCTACGAGCAGTACTTC
TRBJ1-2 | TRBV7-2 | - | - | CASSTIGTVAYGYTF | TGTGCCAGCAGCACGATAGGGACCGTCGCTTATGGCTACACCTTC
TRBJ1-1 | TRBV29-1 | - | - | CALGGNTEAFF | TGCGCCCTGGGCGGTAACACTGAAGCTTTCTTT
TRBJ2-2 | TRBV18 | - | - | CASSPPDRSAAGELFF | TGTGCCAGCTCACCCCCAGACAGGTCGGCCGCCGGGGAGCTGTTTTTT
TRBJ2-5 | TRBV11-2 | - | - | CASSYLKPGFQETQYF | TGTGCCAGCAGCTACTTAAAGCCAGGGTTCCAAGAGACCCAGTACTTC
TRBJ1-2 | TRBV18 | - | - | CASSPDGGTLAYGYTF | TGTGCCAGCTCACCGGATGGGGGAACCTTGGCTTATGGCTACACCTTC
TRBJ1-1 | TRBV19 | - | - | CASSIEGNTEAFF | TGTGCCAGTAGTATTGAGGGGAACACTGAAGCTTTCTTT